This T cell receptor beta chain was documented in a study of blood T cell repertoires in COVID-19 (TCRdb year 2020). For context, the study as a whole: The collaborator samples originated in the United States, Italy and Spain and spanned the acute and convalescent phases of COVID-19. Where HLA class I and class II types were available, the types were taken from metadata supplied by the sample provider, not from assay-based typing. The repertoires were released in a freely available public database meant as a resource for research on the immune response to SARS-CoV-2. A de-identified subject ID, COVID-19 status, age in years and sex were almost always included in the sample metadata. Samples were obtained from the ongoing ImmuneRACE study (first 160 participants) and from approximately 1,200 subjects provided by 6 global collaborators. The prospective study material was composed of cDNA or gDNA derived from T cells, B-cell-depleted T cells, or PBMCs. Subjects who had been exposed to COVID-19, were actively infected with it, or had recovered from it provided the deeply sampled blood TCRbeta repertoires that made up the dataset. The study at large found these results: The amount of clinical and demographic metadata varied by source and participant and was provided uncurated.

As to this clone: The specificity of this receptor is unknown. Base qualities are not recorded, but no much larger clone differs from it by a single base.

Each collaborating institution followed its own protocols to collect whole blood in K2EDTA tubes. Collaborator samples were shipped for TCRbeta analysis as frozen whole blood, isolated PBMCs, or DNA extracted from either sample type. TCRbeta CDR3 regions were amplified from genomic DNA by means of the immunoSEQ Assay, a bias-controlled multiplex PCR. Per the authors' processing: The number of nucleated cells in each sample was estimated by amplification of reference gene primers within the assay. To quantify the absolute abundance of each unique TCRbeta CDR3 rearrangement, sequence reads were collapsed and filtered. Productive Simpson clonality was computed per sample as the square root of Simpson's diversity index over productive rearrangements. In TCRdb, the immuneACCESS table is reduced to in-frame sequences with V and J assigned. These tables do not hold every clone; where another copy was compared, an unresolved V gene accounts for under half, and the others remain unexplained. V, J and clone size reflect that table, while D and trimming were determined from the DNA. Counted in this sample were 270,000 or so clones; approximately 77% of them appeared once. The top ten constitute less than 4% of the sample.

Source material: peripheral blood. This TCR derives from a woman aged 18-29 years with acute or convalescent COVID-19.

The CDR3 protein is CASRGPWDMNTEAFF. The nucleotide sequence reads as follows: TGTGCCAGCAGGGGACCCTGGGACATGAACACTGAAGCTTTCTTT. This sequence uses TRBV6-9 and TRBJ1-1, and perhaps TRBD1 as D gene, on 6 matching bases. The CDR3 has 15 amino acids, counting the end cysteine and phenylalanine. The CDR3 DNA has 45 bases and is translated from base 1. The germline V gene gives CDR1 as MNHGY and CDR2 as SVAAGI. The V end loses 6 bases and the J end loses 0 bases, and a stretch of 14 bases separates them.